Given below is one TCR beta chain in context. Sequenced by immunoSEQ multiplex PCR; TCRdb stores in-frame clones only, minus some. In the table there are more than 300,000 clones, around nine tenths of which are singletons. The CDR3 totals 15 residues. Germline V CDR1 and CDR2: MDHEN, SYDVKM. V lost 7 bases and J lost 4; bases outside the gene matches: 9. The sample is drawn from a study of blood T cell repertoires in COVID-19. Sequenced sample: peripheral blood. The chain links TRBV28 to TRBJ1-2; 10 nucleotides line up with TRBD1. This TCR was recovered from a woman between 65 and 79 years old with COVID-19, enrolled during active disease. The CDR3 region has the DNA TGTGCCAGCAATTCCGGGACAGGGGAGGCCTATGGCTACACCTTC. Its translation is CASNSGTGEAYGYTF.